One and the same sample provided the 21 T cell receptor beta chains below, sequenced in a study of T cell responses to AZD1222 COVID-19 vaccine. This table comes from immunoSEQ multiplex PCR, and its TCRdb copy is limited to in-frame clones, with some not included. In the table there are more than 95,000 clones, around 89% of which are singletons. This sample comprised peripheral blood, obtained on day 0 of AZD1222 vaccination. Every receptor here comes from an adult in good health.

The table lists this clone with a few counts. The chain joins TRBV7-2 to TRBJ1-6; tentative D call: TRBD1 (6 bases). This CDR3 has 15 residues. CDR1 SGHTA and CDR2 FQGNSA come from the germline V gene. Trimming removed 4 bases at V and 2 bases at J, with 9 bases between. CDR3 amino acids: CASSSRDTYNSPLHF. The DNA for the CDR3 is TGTGCCAGCAGCTCCCGGGACACCTATAATTCACCCCTCCACTTT.

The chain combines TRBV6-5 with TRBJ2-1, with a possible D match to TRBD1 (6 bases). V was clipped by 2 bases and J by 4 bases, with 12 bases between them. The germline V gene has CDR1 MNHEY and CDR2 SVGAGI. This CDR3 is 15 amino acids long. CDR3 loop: CASSYRQGKYNEQFF. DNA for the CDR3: TGTGCCAGCAGTTACCGGCAGGGGAAGTACAATGAGCAGTTCTTC.

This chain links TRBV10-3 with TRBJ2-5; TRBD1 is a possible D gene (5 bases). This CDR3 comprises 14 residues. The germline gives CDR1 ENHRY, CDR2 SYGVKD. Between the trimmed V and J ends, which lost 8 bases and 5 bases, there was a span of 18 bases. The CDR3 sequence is CAISSDSQDETQYF. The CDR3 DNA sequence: TGTGCCATCTCTTCCGACAGTCAGGATGAGACCCAGTACTTC.

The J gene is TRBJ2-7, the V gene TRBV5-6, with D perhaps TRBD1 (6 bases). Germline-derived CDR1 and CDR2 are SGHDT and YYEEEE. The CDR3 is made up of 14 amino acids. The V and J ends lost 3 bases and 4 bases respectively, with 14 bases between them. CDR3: CASSSYRVGYEQYF. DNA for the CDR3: TGTGCCAGCAGCTCGTACAGGGTGGGGTACGAGCAGTACTTC.

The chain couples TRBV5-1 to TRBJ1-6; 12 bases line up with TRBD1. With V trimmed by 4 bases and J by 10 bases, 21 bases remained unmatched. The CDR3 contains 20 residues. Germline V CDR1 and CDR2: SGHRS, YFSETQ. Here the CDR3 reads CASSNTPGQGARQSASPLHF. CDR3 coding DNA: TGCGCCAGCAGCAATACCCCGGGACAGGGGGCGCGGCAGTCGGCCTCACCCCTCCACTTT.

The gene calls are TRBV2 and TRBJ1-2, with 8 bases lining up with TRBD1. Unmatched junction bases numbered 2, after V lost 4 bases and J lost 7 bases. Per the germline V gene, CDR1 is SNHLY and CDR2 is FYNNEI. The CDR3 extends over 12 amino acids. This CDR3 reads CASSVQGGGYTF. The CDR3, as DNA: TGTGCCAGCAGTGTACAGGGGGGTGGCTACACCTTC.

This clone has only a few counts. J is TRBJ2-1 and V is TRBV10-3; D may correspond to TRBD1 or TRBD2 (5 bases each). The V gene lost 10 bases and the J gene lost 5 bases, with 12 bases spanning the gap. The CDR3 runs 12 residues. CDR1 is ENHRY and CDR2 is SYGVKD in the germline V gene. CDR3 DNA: TGTGCCAGCGCCGGGGCAAACAATGAGCAGTTCTTC. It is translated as CASAGANNEQFF.

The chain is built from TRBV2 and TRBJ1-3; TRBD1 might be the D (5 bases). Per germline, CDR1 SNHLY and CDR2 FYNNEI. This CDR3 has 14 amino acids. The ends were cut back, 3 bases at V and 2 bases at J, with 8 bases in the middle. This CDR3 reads CASSEGLAGNTIYF. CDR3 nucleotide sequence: TGTGCCAGCAGTGAGGGACTTGCTGGAAACACCATATATTTT.

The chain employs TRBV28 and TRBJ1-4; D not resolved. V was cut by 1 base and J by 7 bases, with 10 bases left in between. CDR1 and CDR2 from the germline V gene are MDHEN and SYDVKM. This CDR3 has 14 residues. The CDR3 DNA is TGTGCCAGCAGTTTATTGGTTACGGGTGAAAAACTGTTTTTT. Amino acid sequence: CASSLLVTGEKLFF.

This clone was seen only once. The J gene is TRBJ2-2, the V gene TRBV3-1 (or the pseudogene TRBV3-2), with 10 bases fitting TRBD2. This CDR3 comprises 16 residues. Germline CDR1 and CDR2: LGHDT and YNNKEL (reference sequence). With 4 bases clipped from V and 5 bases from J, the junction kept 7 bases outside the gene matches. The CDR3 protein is CASSRLAGAETGELFF. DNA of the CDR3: TGTGCCAGCAGCCGGCTAGCGGGAGCTGAGACCGGGGAGCTGTTTTTT.

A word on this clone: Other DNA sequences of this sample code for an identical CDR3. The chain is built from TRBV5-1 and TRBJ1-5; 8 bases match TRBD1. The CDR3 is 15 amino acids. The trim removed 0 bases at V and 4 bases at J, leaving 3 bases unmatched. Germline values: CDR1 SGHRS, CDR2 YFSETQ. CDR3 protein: CASSLGGQGNQPQHF. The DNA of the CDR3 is TGCGCCAGCAGCTTGGGCGGACAGGGAAATCAGCCCCAGCATTTT.

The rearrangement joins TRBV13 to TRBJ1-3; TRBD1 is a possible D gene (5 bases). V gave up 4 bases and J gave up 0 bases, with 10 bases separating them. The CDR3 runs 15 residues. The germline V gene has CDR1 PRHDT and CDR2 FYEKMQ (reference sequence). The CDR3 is CASSSGTGSGNTIYF. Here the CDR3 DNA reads TGTGCCAGCAGCTCCGGGACCGGCTCTGGAAACACCATATATTTT.

For the CDR3, the DNA is TGTGCCAGCGGTTCGCAGGGGACCGGAAACACCATATATTTT. This sequence encodes CASGSQGTGNTIYF. The chain combines TRBV28 with TRBJ1-3; weak D call: TRBD1 (6 bases). The CDR3 is made up of 14 amino acids. Trimming pared 8 bases from V and 4 bases from J, leaving 15 bases between. Looked up from germline, CDR1 is MDHEN and CDR2 is SYDVKM.

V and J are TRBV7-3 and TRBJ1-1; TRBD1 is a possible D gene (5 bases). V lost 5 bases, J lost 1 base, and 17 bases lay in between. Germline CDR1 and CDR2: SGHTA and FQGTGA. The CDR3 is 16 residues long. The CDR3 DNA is TGTGCCAGCAGCCCACTTCCCGGGGGTCAGAACACTGAAGCTTTCTTT. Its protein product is CASSPLPGGQNTEAFF. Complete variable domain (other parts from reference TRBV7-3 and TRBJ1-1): GAGVSQTPSNKVTEKGKYVELRCDPISGHTALYWYRQSLGQGPEFLIYFQGTGAADDSGLPNDRFFAVRPEGSVSTLKIQRTERGDSAVYLCASSPLPGGQNTEAFFGQGTRLTVV.

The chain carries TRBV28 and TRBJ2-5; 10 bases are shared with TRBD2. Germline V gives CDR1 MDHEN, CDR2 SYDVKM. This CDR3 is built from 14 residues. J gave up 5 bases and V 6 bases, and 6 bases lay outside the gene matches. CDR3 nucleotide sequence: TGTGCCAGCAGATCTAGCGGGAGTTTTGAGACCCAGTACTTC. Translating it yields CASRSSGSFETQYF.

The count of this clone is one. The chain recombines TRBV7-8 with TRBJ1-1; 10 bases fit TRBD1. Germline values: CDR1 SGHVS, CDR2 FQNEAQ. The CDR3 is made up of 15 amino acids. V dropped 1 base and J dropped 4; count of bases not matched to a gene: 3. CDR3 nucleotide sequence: TGTGCCAGCAGCTTAGGAGGGACAGGGGTCACTGAAGCTTTCTTT. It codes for CASSLGGTGVTEAFF.

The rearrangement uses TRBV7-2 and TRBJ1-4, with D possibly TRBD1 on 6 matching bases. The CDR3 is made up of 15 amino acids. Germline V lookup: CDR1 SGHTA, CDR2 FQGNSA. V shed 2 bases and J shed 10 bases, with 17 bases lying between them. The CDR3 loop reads CASSLFGGRTGKLFF. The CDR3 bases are TGTGCCAGCAGCTTATTCGGGGGGCGCACCGGAAAACTGTTTTTT.

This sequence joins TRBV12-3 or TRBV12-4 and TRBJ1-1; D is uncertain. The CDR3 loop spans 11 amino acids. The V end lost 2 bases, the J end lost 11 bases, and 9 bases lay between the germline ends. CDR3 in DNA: TGTGCCAGCAGTTTATTGCCGATTGCTTTCTTT. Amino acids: CASSLLPIAFF.

CDR3 amino acids: CASSLGTGKPSYNSPLHF. In DNA, the CDR3 is TGTGCCAGCAGCTTAGGGACAGGTAAGCCCTCCTATAATTCACCCCTCCACTTT. This rearrangement joins TRBV7-3 to TRBJ1-6; TRBD1 matches 8 bases. Germline V gives CDR1 SGHTA, CDR2 FQGTGA. Trimming removed 2 bases from V and 0 bases from J; junction bases left unmatched: 6. CDR3 length: 18 residues.

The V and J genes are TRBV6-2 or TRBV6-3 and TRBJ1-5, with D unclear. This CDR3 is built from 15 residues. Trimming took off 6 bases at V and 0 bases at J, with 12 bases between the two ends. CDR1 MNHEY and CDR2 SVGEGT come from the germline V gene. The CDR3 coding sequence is TGTGCCAGCAGCCCCGGCGGTTATAGCAATCAGCCCCAGCATTTT. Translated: CASSPGGYSNQPQHF.

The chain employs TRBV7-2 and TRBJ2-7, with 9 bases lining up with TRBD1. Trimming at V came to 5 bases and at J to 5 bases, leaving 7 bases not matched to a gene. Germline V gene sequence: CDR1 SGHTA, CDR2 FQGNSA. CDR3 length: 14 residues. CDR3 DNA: TGTGCCAGCAGCCAGGACAGGGGAGGAGACGAGCAGTACTTC. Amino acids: CASSQDRGGDEQYF.